This entry features one T cell receptor beta chain sequence. Its antigen is unknown. Libraries were prepared by immunoSEQ multiplex PCR; TCRdb keeps only in-frame clonotypes and omits some of them. The sample includes 100,000 to 150,000 clones, 75% to 90% seen only once; the top ten take more than 2.5%. There are 17 residues in the CDR3. From germline, CDR1 is SGHRS and CDR2 YFSETQ. V gave up 0 bases and J gave up 0 bases, with 13 bases separating them. The data belong to a study of T cell responses to AZD1222 COVID-19 vaccine. General study results and limits: Across spike, vaccine-associated CD4 TCRs were found, dominant at 160-218 and 743-854. Most donors were white British and more were female, and clonal diversity was possibly underestimated.

The sequence derives from an adult in good health. Source: peripheral blood, taken on day 0 of AZD1222 vaccination. The gene calls are TRBV5-1 and TRBJ2-1; D call uncertain. The CDR3 coding sequence is TGCGCCAGCAGCTTGGGTGGCGGACCAAGCTCCTACAATGAGCAGTTCTTC. Translation gives CASSLGGGPSSYNEQFF.